This T cell receptor beta chain was captured by sequencing in a study of blood T cell repertoires in COVID-19. At the level of the study: The United States, Italy and Spain were the sources of the acute and convalescent COVID-19 samples. T cells, B-cell-depleted T cells, or PBMCs provided the cDNA or gDNA that served as material.

The V gene end was trimmed by 5 bases and the J gene end by 7 bases; junction bases not matched to a gene: 15. The CDR3 consists of 16 residues. Germline CDR1 reads SGHTA; CDR2 reads FQGNSA. Study processing details: From reference gene primer amplification, estimates of nucleated cell counts were derived. Profiling relied on immunoSEQ multiplex PCR, and the TCRdb table lists in-frame clones only, not all of them. The V and J calls and clone size were taken over from that table, and D and trimming were inferred from the DNA. The sample has 50,000 to 70,000 clones; around 85% are singletons. The sequence came from a man aged 65 to 79 with active COVID-19. This chain connects TRBV7-2 to TRBJ1-2; 8 bases are shared with TRBD1. Sample: peripheral blood. The CDR3 bases are TGTGCCAGCAGCCCAAGGGAGACAGGGGACAGGCGTGGCTACACCTTC. Protein: CASSPRETGDRRGYTF.